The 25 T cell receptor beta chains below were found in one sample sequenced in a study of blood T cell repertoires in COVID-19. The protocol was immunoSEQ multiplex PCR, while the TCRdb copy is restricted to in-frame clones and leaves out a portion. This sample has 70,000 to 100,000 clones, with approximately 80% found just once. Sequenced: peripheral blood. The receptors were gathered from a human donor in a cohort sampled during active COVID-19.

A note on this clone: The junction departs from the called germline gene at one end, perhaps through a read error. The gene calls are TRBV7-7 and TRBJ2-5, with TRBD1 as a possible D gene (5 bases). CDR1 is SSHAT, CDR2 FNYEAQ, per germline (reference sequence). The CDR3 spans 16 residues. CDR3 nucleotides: TGTGCTAGCAGCTTAGAGGTTTCGACAGCCCAAGAGACCCAGTACTTC. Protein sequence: CASSLEVSTAQETQYF.

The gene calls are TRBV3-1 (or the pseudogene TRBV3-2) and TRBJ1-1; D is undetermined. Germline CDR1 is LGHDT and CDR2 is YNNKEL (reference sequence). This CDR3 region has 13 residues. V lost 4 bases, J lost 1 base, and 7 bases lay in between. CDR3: CASSRGGNTEAFF. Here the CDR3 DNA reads TGTGCCAGCAGCCGGGGAGGGAACACTGAAGCTTTCTTT.

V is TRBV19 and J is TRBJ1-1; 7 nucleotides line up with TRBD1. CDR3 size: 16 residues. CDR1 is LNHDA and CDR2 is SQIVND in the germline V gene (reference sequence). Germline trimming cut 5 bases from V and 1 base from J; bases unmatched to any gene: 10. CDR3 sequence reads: CASSQRGPGPNTEAFF. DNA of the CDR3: TGTGCCAGTAGTCAAAGGGGGCCAGGACCGAACACTGAAGCTTTCTTT.

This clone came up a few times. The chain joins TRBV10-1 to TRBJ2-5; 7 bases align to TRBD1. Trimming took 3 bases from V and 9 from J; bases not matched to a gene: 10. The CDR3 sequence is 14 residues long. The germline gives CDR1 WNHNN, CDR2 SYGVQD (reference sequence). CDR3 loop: CASSDRQGPTPQYF. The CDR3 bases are TGCGCCAGCAGTGACCGACAGGGCCCGACTCCCCAGTACTTC.

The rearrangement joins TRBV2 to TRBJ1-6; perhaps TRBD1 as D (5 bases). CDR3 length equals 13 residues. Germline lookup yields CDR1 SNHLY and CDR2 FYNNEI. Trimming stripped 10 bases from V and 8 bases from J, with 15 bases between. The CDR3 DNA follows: TGTGCCACGAGACAGTTTGTGGATTCACCCCTCCACTTT. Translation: CATRQFVDSPLHF. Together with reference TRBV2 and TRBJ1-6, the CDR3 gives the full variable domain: EPEVTQTPSHQVTQMGQEVILRCVPISNHLYFYWYRQILGQKVEFLVSFYNNEISEKSEIFDDQFSVERPDGSNFTLKIRSTKLEDSAMYFCATRQFVDSPLHFGNGTRLTVT.

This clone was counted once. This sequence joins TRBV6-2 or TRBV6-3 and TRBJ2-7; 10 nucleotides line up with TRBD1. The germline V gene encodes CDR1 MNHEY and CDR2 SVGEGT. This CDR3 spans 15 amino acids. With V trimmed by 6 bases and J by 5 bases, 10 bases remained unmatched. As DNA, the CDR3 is TGTGCCAGCAGCCCCGTCGGACAGGGGGTCAACGAGCAGTACTTC. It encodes CASSPVGQGVNEQYF.

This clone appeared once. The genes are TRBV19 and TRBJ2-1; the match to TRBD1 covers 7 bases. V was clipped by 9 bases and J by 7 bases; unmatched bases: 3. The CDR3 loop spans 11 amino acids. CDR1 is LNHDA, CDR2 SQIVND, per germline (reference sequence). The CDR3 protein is CASRRGNEQFF. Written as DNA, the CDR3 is TGTGCCAGCCGCAGGGGGAATGAGCAGTTCTTC.

Here the CDR3 reads CSVVSGREQYF. The CDR3 DNA reads TGCAGCGTTGTAAGCGGGAGGGAGCAGTACTTC. The J gene is TRBJ2-7, the V gene TRBV29-1, with 9 bases fitting TRBD2. The CDR3 has 11 residues. V shed 4 bases and J 7 bases; nucleotides not matched to a gene: 2. Per the germline V gene, CDR1 is SQVTM and CDR2 is ANQGSEA.

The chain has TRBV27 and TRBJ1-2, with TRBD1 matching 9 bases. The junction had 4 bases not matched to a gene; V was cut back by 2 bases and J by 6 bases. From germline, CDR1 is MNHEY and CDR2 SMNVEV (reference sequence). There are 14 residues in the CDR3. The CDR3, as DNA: TGTGCCAGCAGTTTACAGACAGGGGGAAATGGCTACACCTTC. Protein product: CASSLQTGGNGYTF.

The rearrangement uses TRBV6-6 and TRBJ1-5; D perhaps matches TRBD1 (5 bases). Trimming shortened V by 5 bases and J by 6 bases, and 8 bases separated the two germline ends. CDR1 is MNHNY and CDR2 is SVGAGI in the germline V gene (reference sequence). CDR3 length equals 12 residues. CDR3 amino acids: CASSVQGQPQHF. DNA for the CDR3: TGTGCCAGCAGTGTGCAGGGTCAGCCCCAGCATTTT.

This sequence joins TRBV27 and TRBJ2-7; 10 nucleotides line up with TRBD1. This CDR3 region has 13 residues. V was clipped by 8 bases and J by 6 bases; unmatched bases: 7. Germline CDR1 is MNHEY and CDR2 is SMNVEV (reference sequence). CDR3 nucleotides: TGTGCCAGCTCCCCCCGGGACAGGGGCGAGCAGTACTTC. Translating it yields CASSPRDRGEQYF.

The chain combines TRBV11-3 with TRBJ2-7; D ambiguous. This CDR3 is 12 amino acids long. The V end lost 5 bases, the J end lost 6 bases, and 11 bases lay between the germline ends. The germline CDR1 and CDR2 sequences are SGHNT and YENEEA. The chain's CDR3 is CASSRTRGEQYF. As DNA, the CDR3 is TGTGCCAGCAGCCGCACACGAGGCGAGCAGTACTTC.

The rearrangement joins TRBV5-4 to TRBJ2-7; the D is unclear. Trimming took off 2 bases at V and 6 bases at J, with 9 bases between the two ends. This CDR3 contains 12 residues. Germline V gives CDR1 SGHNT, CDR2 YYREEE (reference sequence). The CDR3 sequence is CASSFRVGEQYF. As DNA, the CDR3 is TGTGCCAGCAGCTTTCGCGTTGGCGAGCAGTACTTC.

The CDR3: CASSLGDRFGETQYF. In DNA form, the CDR3 reads TGTGCCAGCAGCTTGGGGGACAGGTTCGGGGAGACCCAGTACTTC. The chain joins TRBV5-4 to TRBJ2-5; 8 positions match TRBD1. CDR1 and CDR2 from the germline V gene are SGHNT and YYREEE (reference sequence). V shed 0 bases and J 5 bases; nucleotides not matched to a gene: 6. The CDR3 spans 15 residues.

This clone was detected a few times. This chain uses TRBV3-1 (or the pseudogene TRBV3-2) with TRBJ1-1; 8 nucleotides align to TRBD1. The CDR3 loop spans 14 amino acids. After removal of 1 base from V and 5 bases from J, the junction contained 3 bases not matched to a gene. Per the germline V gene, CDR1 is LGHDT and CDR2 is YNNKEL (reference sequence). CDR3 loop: CASSQGQGQTEAFF. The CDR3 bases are TGTGCCAGCAGCCAAGGACAGGGGCAAACTGAAGCTTTCTTT.

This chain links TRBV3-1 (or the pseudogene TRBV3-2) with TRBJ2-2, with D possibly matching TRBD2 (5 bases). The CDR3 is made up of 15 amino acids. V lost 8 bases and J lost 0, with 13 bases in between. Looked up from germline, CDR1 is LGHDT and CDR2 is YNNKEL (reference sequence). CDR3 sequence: CASGNWGANTGELFF. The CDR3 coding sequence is TGTGCCAGCGGAAACTGGGGAGCGAACACCGGGGAGCTGTTTTTT.

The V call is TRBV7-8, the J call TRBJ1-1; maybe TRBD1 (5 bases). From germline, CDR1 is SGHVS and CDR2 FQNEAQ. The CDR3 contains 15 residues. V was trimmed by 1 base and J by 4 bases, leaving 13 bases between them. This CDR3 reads CASSLEGREGTEAFF. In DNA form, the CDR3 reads TGTGCCAGCAGCTTAGAGGGCAGGGAGGGCACTGAAGCTTTCTTT.

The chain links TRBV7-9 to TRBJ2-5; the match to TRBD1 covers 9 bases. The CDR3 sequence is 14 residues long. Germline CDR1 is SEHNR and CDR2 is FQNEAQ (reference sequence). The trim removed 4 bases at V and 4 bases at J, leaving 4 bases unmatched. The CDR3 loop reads CASSSGQGGETQYF. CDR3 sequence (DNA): TGTGCCAGCAGCTCGGGACAGGGAGGAGAGACCCAGTACTTC.

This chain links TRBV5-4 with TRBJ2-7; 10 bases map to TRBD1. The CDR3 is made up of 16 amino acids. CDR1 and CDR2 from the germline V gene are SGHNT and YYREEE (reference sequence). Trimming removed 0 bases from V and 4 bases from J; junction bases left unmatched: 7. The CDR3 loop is CASSLVATGGAYEQYF. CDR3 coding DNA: TGTGCCAGCAGCTTGGTCGCGACAGGGGGCGCGTACGAGCAGTACTTC.

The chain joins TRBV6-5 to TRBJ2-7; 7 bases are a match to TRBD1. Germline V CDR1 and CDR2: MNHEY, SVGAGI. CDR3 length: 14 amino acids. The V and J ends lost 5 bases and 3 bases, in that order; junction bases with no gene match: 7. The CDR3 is CASSIQGNNYEQYF. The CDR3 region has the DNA TGTGCCAGCAGTATACAGGGGAACAACTACGAGCAGTACTTC.

This chain's CDR3 is CASSLVGSSYNEQFF. The CDR3 nucleotides are TGCGCCAGCAGCTTGGTAGGGAGCTCCTACAATGAGCAGTTCTTC. The V call is TRBV5-1, the J call TRBJ2-1; a possible D gene is TRBD2 (5 bases). From germline, CDR1 is SGHRS and CDR2 YFSETQ. Trimming shortened V by 0 bases and J by 0 bases, and 7 bases separated the two germline ends. The CDR3 spans 15 residues. Together with reference TRBV5-1 and TRBJ2-1, the CDR3 gives the full variable domain: KAGVTQTPRYLIKTRGQQVTLSCSPISGHRSVSWYQQTPGQGLQFLFEYFSETQRNKGNFPGRFSGRQFSNSRSEMNVSTLELGDSALYLCASSLVGSSYNEQFFGPGTRLTVL.

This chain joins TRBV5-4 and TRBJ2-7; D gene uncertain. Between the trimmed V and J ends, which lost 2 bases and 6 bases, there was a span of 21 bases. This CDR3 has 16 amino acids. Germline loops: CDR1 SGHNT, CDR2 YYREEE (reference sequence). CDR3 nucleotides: TGTGCCAGCAGCTTAGAACCTAGATCCTCTCAACCCGAGCAGTACTTC. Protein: CASSLEPRSSQPEQYF.

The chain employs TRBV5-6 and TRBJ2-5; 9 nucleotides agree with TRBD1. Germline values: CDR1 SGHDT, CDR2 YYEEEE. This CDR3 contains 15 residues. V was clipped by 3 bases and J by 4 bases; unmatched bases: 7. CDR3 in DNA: TGTGCCAGCAGCTCCGGGACAGGGAAGGGAGAGACCCAGTACTTC. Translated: CASSSGTGKGETQYF.

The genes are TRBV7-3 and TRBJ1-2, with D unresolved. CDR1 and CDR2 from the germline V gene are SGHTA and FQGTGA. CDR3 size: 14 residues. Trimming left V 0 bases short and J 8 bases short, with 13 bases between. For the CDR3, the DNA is TGTGCCAGCAGCTTAACGGCGGGCGGTCGGGGCTACACCTTC. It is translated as CASSLTAGGRGYTF.

The CDR3 DNA sequence: TGTGCCTGGAGTGTTGGGGGGGGGCAGTACTTC. Amino acid sequence: CAWSVGGGQYF. The gene calls are TRBV30 and TRBJ2-7; 7 bases align to TRBD2. The CDR3 totals 11 residues. The V gene's germline CDR1 is GTSNPN and CDR2 SVGIG (reference sequence). V lost 0 bases to trimming and J lost 9 bases; unmatched junction nucleotides: 2.